This T cell receptor beta chain was observed in a study of blood T cell repertoires in COVID-19. In the study overall: Samples came from the United States, Italy and Spain, spanning acute and convalescent COVID-19.

Clones were read by immunoSEQ multiplex PCR, and TCRdb kept only the in-frame ones, dropping some. This table has roughly 280,000 clones, about nine tenths appearing once. Germline V gives CDR1 GTSNPN, CDR2 SVGIG (reference sequence). V gave up 4 bases and J gave up 4 bases, with 10 bases separating them. The CDR3 spans 12 residues. The chain recombines TRBV30 with TRBJ1-1; D unclear. Material for sequencing was peripheral blood. The source is a man aged 40-49 years with active or convalescent COVID-19. The chain's CDR3 is CAWTPMSTEAFF. The CDR3 coding sequence is TGTGCCTGGACGCCGATGAGCACTGAAGCTTTCTTT.